This TCR beta chain stems from a study of molecular identifiers for immune sequencing clone quantification. Study-wide context: The replicate experiment used RNA from around 20,000 or 99,000 naive CD8 cells. This RNA was split into five aliquots, and four of them were sequenced.

This CDR3 comprises 16 residues. V lost 8 bases to trimming and J lost 1 base, with 20 bases between them. Germline loops: CDR1 GTSNPN, CDR2 SVGIG (reference sequence). The use of previously described methods and listed TCR primers produced the bulk TCR libraries. MiXCR, run by TCRdb on the PCR reads, gives a single entry per CDR3 protein. The sample shows about 320,000 distinct CDR3 sequences, about 23% of them seen only once. General observations from the study: For highly expanded clones, sizes could be underestimated when identical TCR molecules share a barcode. Jurkat TCR RNA spiked in from one cell could reportedly be detected among around 920,000 naive cells.

About this clonotype: Its antigen is unidentified.

This chain uses TRBV30 with TRBJ2-2; the D gene is possibly TRBD2 (5 bases). The sample comprised naive CD8+ T cells from blood, with Jurkat cell RNA spiked in. Sample subset: FACS-sorted CD8+CD4-CCR7+CD45RA+ naive T cells. This receptor was obtained from a human donor in good health. Some libraries in this study had Jurkat cell RNA spiked in. The CDR3 nucleotides read TGTGCCAGATCCCCGGAGGACGGCATGAACACCGGGGAGCTGTTTTTT. Residues: CARSPEDGMNTGELFF.